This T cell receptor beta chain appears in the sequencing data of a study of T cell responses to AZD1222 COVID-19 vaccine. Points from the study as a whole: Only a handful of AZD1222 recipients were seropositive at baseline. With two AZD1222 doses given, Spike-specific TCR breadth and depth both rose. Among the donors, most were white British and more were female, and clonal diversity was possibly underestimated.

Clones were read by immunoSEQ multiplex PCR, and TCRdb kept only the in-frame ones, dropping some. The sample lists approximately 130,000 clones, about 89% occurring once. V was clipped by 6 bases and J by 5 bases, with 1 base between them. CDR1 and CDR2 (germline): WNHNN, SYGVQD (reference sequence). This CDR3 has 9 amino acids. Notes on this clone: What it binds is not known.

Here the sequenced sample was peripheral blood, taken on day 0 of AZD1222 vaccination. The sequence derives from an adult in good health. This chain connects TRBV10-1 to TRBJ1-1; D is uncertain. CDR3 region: CASRTEAFF. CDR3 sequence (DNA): TGCGCCAGCAGGACTGAAGCTTTCTTT.